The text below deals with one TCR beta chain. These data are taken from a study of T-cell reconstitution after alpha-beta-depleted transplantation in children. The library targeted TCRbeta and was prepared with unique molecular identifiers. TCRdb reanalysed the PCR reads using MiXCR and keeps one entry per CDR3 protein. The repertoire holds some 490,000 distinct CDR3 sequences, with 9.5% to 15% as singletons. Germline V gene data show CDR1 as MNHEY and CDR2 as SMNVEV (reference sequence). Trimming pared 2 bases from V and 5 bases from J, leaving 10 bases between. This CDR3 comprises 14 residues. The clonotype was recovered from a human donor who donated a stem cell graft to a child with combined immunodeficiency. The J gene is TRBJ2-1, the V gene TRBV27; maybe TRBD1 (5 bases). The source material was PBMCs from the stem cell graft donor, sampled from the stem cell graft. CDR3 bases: TGTGCCAGCAGTTTAACCAGACAGCACAATGAGCAGTTCTTC. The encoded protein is CASSLTRQHNEQFF.